The 3 T cell receptor beta chains presented below share a single source sample, sequenced in a study of blood T cells in healthy people across ages (dated by TCRdb to between 2015 and 2017). Library construction relied on 5' RACE. Sequencing was carried out with an Illumina HiSeq 2500. A second PCR of about 6 to 11 cycles was performed with a sample-barcoded 5' primer and a J-beta primer mix. TCRdb trimmed public reads at Q25 via fastp, called clones via MiXCR and kept in-frame beta chains. CDR3 protein sequences are deduplicated, and each keeps its most common genes and DNA. A total of 650,000 to 800,000 distinct CDR3 sequences appear in this sample, 40% to 50% of them only once. The biggest ten clones account for about 21% of the sample. The sample was blood. Source of these receptors: a man aged 55 to 70 in good health.

A word on this clonotype: Germline is not matched at one junction end, which may reflect a read error. This sequence joins TRBV24-1 and TRBJ2-7; 10 nucleotides line up with TRBD1. This CDR3 region has 16 residues. Germline CDR1 KGHDR, CDR2 SFDVKD. The CDR3 coding sequence is TGTGCCGCCAGTGATTGGGGGACAGGGGACCAAGAGACCCGGTACTTC. It codes for CAASDWGTGDQETRYF.

The V call is TRBV20-1, the J call TRBJ2-7; a possible D gene is TRBD2 (6 bases). The CDR3 covers 14 residues. Trimming cost V 8 bases and J 3 bases, with 20 bases left between them. From germline, CDR1 is DFQATT and CDR2 SNEGSKA (reference sequence). The CDR3 sequence is CSSTPRDGLYEQYF. In DNA form, the CDR3 reads TGCAGTTCGACACCGCGGGACGGCCTCTACGAGCAGTACTTC.

The sample holds many counts of this clonotype. The V gene is TRBV7-9, the J gene TRBJ2-7, with D perhaps matching TRBD2 (5 bases). V was clipped by 4 bases and J by 3 bases, with 7 bases between them. Germline CDR1 and CDR2: SEHNR and FQNEAQ (reference sequence). This CDR3 is built from 12 residues. The CDR3 DNA sequence: TGTGCCAGCAGCTCGGACTTCTACGAGCAGTACTTC. As protein: CASSSDFYEQYF.